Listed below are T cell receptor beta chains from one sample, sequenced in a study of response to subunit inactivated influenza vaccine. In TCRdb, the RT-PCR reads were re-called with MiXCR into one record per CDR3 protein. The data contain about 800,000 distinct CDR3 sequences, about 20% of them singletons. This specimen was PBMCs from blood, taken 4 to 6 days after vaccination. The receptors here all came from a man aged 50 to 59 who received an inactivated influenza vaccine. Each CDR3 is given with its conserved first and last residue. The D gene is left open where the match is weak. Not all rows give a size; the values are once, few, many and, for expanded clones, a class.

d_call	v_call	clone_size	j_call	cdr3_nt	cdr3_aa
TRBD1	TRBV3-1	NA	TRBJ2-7	TGTGCCAGCAGCCCGACGGGACAGGACCTCTCCTACGAGCAGTACTTC	CASSPTGQDLSYEQYF
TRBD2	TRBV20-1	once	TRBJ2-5	TGCAGTGCCTGGGGACTAGCGGGAGAGAGGGAGACCCAGTACTTC	CSAWGLAGERETQYF
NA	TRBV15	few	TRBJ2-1	TGTGCCACCAGCAGAGACGGCCGGGGCAGACTTCGTGAGCAGTTCTTC	CATSRDGRGRLREQFF
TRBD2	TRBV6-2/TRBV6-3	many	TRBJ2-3	TGTGCCAGCATCCCTAGCGGGAGGGAAGATACGCAGTATTTT	CASIPSGREDTQYF
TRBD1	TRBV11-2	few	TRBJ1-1	TGTGCCAGCAGCGCTCAACAGGGGGCGAACACTGAAGCTTTCTTT	CASSAQQGANTEAFF
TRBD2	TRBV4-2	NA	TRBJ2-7	TGTGCCATCGGCTACGGGACTAGCGACGAGCAGTACTTC	CAIGYGTSDEQYF
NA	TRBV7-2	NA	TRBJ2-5	TGTGCCAGCAGCTTAGGACGGACAGTCTTTCAAGAGACCCAGTACTTC	CASSLGRTVFQETQYF
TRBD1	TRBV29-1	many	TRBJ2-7	TGCAGCGGAGGACAGGGGGGACCCTACGAGCAGTACTTC	CSGGQGGPYEQYF
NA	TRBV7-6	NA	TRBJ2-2	TGTGCCAGCAGCGCCATGGGGGGCCAGAACACCGGGGAGCTGTTTTTT	CASSAMGGQNTGELFF
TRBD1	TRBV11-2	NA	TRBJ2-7	TGTGCCAGCAGCTGGGGGACAGTCGCCCCCTACGAGCAGTACTTC	CASSWGTVAPYEQYF
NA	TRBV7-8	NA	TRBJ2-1	TGTGCCAGCAGCGCTCACAGGGTGCCCTACAATGAGCAGTTCTTC	CASSAHRVPYNEQFF
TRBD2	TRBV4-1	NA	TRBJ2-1	TGCGCCAGCAGCCACGGACTAGCGGGGGGGAGCTCCTACAATGAGCAGTTCTTC	CASSHGLAGGSSYNEQFF
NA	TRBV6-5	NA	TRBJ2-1	TGTGCCAGCAGTTTTCCAGGGGGTCTAGCGGAAAATGAGCAGTTCTTC	CASSFPGGLAENEQFF
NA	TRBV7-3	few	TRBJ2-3	TGTGCCAGCAGCTTAGGGGCTGCAGCTAGCACAGATACGCAGTATTTT	CASSLGAAASTDTQYF
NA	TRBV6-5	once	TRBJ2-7	TGTGCCAGCAGTACAGACCGATACGAGCAGTACTTC	CASSTDRYEQYF
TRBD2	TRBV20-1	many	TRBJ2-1	TGCAGTGCCTATAGGACTAGATCGAACAATGAGCAGTTCTTC	CSAYRTRSNNEQFF
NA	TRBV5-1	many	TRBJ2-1	TGCGCCAGCAGCTCCGGGACGGCGAATGAGCAGTTCTTC	CASSSGTANEQFF
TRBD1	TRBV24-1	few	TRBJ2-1	TGTGCCACCAGTGCCCAAGGACAGGGGGCATACAATGAGCAGTTCTTC	CATSAQGQGAYNEQFF
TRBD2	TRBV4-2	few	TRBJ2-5	TGTGCCAGCAGCCCCGGGGGGGCCCCAGAGACCCAGTACTTC	CASSPGGAPETQYF
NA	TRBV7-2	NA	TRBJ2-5	TGTGCCAGCAGCTCGGGACTCTTAGGGGAGACCCAGTACTTC	CASSSGLLGETQYF
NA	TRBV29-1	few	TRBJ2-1	TGCAGCGTAGGACATAGTTTCAATGAGCAGTTCTTC	CSVGHSFNEQFF
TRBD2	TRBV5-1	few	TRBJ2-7	TGCGCCAGCAGCTTGGATGTAGCGGGGACCTCCTACGAGCAGTACTTC	CASSLDVAGTSYEQYF
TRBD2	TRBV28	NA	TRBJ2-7	TGTGCCAGCAGTTTAGTCCTAGCGGGAGGGTACTCCTACGAGCAGTACTTC	CASSLVLAGGYSYEQYF
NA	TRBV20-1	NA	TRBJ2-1	TGCAGTGCTAGCGGTCTTAACTCCTACAATGAGCAGTTCTTC	CSASGLNSYNEQFF
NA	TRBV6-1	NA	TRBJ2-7	TGTGCCAGCAGTGAAGGTCCAGGGGACTACGAGCAGTACTTC	CASSEGPGDYEQYF
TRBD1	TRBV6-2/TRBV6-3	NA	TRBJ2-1	TGTGCCAGCAGTTACAGGGACAGGGTGCATGGGGAGCAGTTCTTC	CASSYRDRVHGEQFF
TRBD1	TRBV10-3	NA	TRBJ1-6	TGTGCCATCAGTGAACAGGGGGCGAATTCACCCCTCCACTTT	CAISEQGANSPLHF
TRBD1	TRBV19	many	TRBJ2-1	TGTGCCAGTAGTAGCCGGGACAGGCGGGTTGATGAGCAGTTCTTC	CASSSRDRRVDEQFF
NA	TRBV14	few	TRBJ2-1	TGTGCCAGCAGCCCCAGACAGCAATACAATGAGCAGTTCTTC	CASSPRQQYNEQFF
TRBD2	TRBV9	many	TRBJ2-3	TGTGCCAGCAGCGTTAGCGGGAGTGCGGTGGTAGATACGCAGTATTTT	CASSVSGSAVVDTQYF
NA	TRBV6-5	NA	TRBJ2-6	TGTGCCAGCAGTTTCCTCGACAGAGGGGCCAACGTCCTGACTTTC	CASSFLDRGANVLTF
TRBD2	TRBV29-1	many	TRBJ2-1	TGCAGCGTTGGGACTAGCGGGAGAGGCAATGAGCAGTTCTTC	CSVGTSGRGNEQFF
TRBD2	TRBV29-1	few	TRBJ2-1	TGCAGCGTTGATCCAGCGGGGAGGACCTACAATGAGCAGTTCTTC	CSVDPAGRTYNEQFF
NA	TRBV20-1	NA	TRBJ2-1	TGCAGTGCTACAGTGACGGAAGACAATGAGCAGTTCTTC	CSATVTEDNEQFF
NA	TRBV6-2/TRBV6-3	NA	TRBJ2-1	TGTGCCAGCCGCAGACAGGGAGGAGGGAAGGACAATGAGCAGTTCTTC	CASRRQGGGKDNEQFF
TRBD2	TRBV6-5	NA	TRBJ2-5	TGTGCCAGCAGTTACAGATTTAGCGGGGGGCCCCAAGAGACCCAGTACTTC	CASSYRFSGGPQETQYF
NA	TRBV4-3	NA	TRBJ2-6	TGCGCCAGCAGCCAAGAAATGGGGTACTCTGGGGCCAACGTCCTGACTTTC	CASSQEMGYSGANVLTF
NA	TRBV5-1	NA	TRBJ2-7	TGCGCCAGCAGCTTGGACTGGACTAACAACTTCGAGCAGTACTTC	CASSLDWTNNFEQYF
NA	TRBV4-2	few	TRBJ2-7	TGTGCCAGCAGCCAACCGGGGACGTCTGCCTACGAGCAGTACTTC	CASSQPGTSAYEQYF
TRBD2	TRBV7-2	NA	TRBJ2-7	TGTGCCAGCAGCTTTGGGCGGGAGGGTTTCTACGAGCAGTACTTC	CASSFGREGFYEQYF
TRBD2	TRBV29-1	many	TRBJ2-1	TGCAGCGTTGAGCCTAGCGGCTTCAATGAGCAGTTCTTC	CSVEPSGFNEQFF
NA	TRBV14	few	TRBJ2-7	TGTGCCAGCAGCCAAGGGCTGGGGGCCTACGAGCAGTACTTC	CASSQGLGAYEQYF
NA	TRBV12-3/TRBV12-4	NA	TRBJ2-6	TGTGCCAGCAGTTTTCTCGGGGCGGTGCGCGGGGAAGGTGGGGCCAACGTCCTGACTTTC	CASSFLGAVRGEGGANVLTF
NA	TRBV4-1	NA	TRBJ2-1	TGCGCCAGCAGCCAAGTGACGGGCGTATACAATGAGCAGTTCTTC	CASSQVTGVYNEQFF
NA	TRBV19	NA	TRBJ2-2	TGTGCCAGTAGAGTGGGGGGCCGTGTCACCGGGGAGCTGTTTTTT	CASRVGGRVTGELFF
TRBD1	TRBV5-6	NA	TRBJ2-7	TGTGCCAGCAGTTTCGACAGGGATGGCGAGCAGTACTTC	CASSFDRDGEQYF
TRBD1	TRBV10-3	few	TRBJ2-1	TGTGCCATCAGTGAGACCGGGACAGTGACCAATGAGCAGTTCTTC	CAISETGTVTNEQFF
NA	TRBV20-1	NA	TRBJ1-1	TGCAGTGCTAGGCTAAACAAGGGGGGGAACACTGAAGCTTTCTTT	CSARLNKGGNTEAFF
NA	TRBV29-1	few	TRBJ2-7	TGCAGCGTTAGGCAGGCCTACGAGCAGTACTTC	CSVRQAYEQYF
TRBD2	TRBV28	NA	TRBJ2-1	TGTGCCAGCAGGAGGAGGCTAGCGGGATTTCATGAGCAGTTCTTC	CASRRRLAGFHEQFF
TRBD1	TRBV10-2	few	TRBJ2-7	TGCGCCAGCGGACGGACAGGGGGCAACGAGCAGTACTTC	CASGRTGGNEQYF
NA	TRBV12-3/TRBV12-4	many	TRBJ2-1	TGTGCCAGCAGTTTTAACGAGGGGCAGGAGCAGTTCTTC	CASSFNEGQEQFF
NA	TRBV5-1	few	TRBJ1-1	TGCGCCAGCAGCTTGAGGGAGTTTAGCCAAATGAACACTGAAGCTTTCTTT	CASSLREFSQMNTEAFF
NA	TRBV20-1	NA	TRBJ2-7	TGCAGTGCTCAAAAATACTTTACAGGGAACTCCTACGAGCAGTACTTC	CSAQKYFTGNSYEQYF
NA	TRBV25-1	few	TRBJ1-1	TGTGCCAGCTGCTTCTCCAGGGAAGGGGAGACTGAAGCTTTCTTT	CASCFSREGETEAFF